The clone carrying this TCR beta chain showed up just a few times. The germline gene is not matched at one end of the junction; a read error may be the cause. RNA was extracted from bulk tissue without any cell sorting. The data derive from a study of tumor and adjacent non-tumor tissue in lung cancer. A modified ARM-PCR protocol with three rounds of nested PCR amplified TCRbeta. Via MiXCR, TCRdb re-called the multiplex PCR reads, giving one row per CDR3 protein. The sample contains some 120,000 distinct CDR3 sequences, 66% of which appear only once. Germline lookup yields CDR1 SGHAT and CDR2 FQDESV (reference sequence). The CDR3 is made up of 19 amino acids.

The sequenced sample consisted of lung tumor tissue. This TCR came from a man aged 25 to 40 with non-small cell lung cancer. The gene calls are TRBV11-1 and TRBJ2-2; 9 bases fit TRBD2. CDR3 DNA: TGTGTCAGCAGCTTAGGTGTCGTCGGGCGGGAGGGTAACACCGGGAAGCTGTTTTTT. Translation gives CVSSLGVVGREGNTGKLFF.